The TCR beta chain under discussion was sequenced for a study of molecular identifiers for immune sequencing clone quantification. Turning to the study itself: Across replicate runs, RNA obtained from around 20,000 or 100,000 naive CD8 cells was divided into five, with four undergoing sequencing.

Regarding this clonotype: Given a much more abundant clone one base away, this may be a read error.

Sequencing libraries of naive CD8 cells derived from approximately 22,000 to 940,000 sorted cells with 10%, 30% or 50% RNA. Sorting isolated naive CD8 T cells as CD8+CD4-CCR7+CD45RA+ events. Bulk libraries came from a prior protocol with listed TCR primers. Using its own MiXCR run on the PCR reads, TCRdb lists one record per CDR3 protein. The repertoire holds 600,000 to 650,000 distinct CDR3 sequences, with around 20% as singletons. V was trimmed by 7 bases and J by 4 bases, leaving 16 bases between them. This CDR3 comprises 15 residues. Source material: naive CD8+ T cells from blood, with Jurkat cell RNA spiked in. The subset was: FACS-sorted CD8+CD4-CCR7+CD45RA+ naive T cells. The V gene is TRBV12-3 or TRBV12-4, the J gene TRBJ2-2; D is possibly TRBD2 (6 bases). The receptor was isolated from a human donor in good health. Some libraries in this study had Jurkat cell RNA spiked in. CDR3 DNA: TGTGCCAGCAAAAATGTGGGAGGCAGCACCGGGGAGCTGTTTTTT. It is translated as CASKNVGGSTGELFF.